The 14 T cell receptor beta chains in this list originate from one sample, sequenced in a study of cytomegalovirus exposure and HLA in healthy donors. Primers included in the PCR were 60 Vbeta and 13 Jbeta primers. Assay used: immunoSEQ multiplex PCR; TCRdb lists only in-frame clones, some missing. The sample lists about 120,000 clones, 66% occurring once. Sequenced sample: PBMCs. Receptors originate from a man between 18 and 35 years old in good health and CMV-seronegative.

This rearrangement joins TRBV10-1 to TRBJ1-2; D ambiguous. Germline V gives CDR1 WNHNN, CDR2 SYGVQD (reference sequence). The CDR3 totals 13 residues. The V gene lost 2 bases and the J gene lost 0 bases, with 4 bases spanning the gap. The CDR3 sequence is CASSEGANYGYTF. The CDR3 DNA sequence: TGCGCCAGCAGTGAGGGAGCTAACTATGGCTACACCTTC.

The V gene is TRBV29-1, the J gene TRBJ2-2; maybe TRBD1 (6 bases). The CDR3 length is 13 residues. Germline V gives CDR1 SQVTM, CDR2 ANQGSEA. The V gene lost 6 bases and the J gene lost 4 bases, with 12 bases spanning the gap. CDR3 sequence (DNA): TGCAGCGTGGGACATAGGAGCACCGGGGAGCTGTTTTTT. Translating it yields CSVGHRSTGELFF.

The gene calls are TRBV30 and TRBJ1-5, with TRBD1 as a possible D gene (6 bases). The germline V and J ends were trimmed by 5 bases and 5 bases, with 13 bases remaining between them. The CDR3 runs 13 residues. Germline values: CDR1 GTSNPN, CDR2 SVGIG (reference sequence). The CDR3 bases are TGTGCCTGGTCGGCCAGGGGTTATCAGCCCCAGCATTTT. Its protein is CAWSARGYQPQHF. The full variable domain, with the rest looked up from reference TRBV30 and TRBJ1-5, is SQTIHQWPATLVQPVGSPLSLECTVEGTSNPNLYWYRQAAGRGLQLLFYSVGIGQISSEVPQNLSASRPQDRQFILSSKKLLLSDSGFYLCAWSARGYQPQHFGDGTRLSIL.

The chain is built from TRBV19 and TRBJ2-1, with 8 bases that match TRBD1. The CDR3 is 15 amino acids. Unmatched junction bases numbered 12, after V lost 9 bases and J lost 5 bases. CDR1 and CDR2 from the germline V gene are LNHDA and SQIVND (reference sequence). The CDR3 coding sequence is TGTGCCAGCAACCCAGGGACAGGAAAAAACAATGAGCAGTTCTTC. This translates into CASNPGTGKNNEQFF. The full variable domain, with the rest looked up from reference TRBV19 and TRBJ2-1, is DGGITQSPKYLFRKEGQNVTLSCEQNLNHDAMYWYRQDPGQGLRLIYYSQIVNDFQKGDIAEGYSVSREKKESFPLTVTSAQKNPTAFYLCASNPGTGKNNEQFFGPGTRLTVL.

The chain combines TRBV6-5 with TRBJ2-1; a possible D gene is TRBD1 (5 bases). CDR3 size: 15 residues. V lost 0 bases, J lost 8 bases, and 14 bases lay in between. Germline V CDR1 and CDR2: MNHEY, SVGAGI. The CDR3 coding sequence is TGTGCCAGCAGTTACTCGAGAGACAGTTTCTATGAGCAGTTCTTC. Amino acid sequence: CASSYSRDSFYEQFF.

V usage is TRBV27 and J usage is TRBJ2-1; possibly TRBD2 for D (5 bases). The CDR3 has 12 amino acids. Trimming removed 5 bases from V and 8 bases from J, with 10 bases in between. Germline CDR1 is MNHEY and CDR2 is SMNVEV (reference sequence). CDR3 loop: CASSQRRHEQFF. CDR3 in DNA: TGTGCCAGCAGTCAGCGGAGGCATGAGCAGTTCTTC.

The DNA for the CDR3 is TGTGCCTGGAGGAAGGGGACGGGGGTGAATAGCAATCAGCCCCAGCATTTT. It yields the protein CAWRKGTGVNSNQPQHF. The V and J genes are TRBV30 and TRBJ1-5; tentatively, D is TRBD1 (5 bases). Germline-derived CDR1 and CDR2 are GTSNPN and SVGIG (reference sequence). CDR3 length: 17 residues. V lost 3 bases to trimming and J lost 0 bases, with 18 bases between them.

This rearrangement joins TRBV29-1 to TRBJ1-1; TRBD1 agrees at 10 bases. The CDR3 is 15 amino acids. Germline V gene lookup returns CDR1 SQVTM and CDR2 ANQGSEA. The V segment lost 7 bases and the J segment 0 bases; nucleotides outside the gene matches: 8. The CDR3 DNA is TGCAGCGCAGGGGGACAGGGGCCGATGAACACTGAAGCTTTCTTT. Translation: CSAGGQGPMNTEAFF.

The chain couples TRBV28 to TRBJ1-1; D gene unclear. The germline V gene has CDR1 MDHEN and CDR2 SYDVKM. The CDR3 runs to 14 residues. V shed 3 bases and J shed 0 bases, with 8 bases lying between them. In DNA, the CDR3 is TGTGCCAGCAGTTTTCAGGCTATGAACACTGAAGCTTTCTTT. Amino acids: CASSFQAMNTEAFF.

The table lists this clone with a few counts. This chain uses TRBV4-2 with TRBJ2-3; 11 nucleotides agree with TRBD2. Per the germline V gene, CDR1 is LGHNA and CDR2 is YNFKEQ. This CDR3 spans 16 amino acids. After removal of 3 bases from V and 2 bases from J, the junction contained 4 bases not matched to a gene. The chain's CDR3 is CASSHATSGDTDTQYF. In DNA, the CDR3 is TGTGCCAGCAGCCATGCGACTAGCGGGGACACAGATACGCAGTATTTT.

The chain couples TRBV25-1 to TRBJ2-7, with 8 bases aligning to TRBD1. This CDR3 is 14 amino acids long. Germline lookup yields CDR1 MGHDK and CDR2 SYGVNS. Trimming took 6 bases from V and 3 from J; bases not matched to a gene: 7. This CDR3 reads CASRDRAIFYEQYF. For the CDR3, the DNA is TGTGCCAGCAGGGACAGGGCCATATTCTACGAGCAGTACTTC.

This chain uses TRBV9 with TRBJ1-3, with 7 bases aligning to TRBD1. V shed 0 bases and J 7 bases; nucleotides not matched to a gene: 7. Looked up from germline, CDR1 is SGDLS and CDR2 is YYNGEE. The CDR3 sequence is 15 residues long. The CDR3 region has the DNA TGTGCCAGCAGCGTAGGACAGGGTGGTAGTAACACCATATATTTT. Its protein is CASSVGQGGSNTIYF.

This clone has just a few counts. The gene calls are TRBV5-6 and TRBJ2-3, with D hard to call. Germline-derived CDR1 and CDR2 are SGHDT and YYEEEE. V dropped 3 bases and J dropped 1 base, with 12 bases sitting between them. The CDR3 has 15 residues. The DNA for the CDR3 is TGTGCCAGCAGCTCACCGCCTAGTGGCACAGATACGCAGTATTTT. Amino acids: CASSSPPSGTDTQYF.

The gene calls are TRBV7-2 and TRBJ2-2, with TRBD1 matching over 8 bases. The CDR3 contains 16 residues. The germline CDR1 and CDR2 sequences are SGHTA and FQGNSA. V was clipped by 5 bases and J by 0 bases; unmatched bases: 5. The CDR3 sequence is CASSRDRFSNTGELFF. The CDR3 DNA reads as TGTGCCAGCAGCCGGGACAGGTTCTCGAACACCGGGGAGCTGTTTTTT.